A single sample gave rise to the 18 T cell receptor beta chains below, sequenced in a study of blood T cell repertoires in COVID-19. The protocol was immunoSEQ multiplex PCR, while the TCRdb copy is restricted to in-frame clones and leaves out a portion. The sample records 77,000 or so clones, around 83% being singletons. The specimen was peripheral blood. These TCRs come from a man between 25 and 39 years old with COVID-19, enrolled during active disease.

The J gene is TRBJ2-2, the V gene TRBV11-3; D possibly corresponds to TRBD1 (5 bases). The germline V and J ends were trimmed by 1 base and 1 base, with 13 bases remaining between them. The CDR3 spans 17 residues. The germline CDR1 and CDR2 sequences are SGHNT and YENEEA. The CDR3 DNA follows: TGTGCCAGCAGCTTAGGGCAGACAGCGCAGAACACCGGGGAGCTGTTTTTT. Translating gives CASSLGQTAQNTGELFF.

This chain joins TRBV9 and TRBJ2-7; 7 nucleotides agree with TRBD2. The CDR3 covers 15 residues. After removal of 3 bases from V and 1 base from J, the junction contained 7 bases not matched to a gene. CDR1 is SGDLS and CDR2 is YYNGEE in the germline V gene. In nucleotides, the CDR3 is TGTGCCAGCAGCGCCGCGGGAGCCCCTTCCTACGAGCAGTACTTC. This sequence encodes CASSAAGAPSYEQYF.

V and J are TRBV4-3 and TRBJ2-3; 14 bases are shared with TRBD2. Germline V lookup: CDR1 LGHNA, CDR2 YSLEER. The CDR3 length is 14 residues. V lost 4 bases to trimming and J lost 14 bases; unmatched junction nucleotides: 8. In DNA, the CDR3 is TGCGCCAGCAGCCGTACTGGACTAGCGGGAGGTCTGTATTTT. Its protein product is CASSRTGLAGGLYF.

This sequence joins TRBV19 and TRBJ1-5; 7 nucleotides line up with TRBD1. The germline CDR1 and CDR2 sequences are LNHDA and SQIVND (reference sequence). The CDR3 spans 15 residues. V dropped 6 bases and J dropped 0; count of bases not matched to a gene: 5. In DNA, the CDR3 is TGTGCCAGTAGGGGCAGGGGGACTAGCAATCAGCCCCAGCATTTT. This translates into CASRGRGTSNQPQHF.

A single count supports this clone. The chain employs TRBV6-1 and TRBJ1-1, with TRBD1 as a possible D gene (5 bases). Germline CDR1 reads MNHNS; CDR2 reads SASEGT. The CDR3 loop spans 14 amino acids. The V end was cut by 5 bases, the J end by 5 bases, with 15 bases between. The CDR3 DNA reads TGTGCCAGCAGTCCCCTCAGGGCGGTGACTGAAGCTTTCTTT. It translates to CASSPLRAVTEAFF.

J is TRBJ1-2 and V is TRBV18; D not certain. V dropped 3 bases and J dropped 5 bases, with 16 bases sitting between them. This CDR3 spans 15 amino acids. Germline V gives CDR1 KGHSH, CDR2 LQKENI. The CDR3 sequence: CASSPGEVFLYGYTF. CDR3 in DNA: TGTGCCAGCTCACCCGGGGAGGTATTTTTATATGGCTACACCTTC.

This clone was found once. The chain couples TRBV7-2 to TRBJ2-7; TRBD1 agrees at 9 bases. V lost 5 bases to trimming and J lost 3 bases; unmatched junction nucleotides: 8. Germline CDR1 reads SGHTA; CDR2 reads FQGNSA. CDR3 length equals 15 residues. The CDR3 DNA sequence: TGTGCCAGCAGCATCAGGACAGGGGAAGGCTACGAGCAGTACTTC. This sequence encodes CASSIRTGEGYEQYF.

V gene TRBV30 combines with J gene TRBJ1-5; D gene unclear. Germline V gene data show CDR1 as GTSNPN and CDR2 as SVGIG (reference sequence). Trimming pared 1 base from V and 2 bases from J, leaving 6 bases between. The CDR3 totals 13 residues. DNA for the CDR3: TGTGCCTGGAGTGGAGGTGGCAATCAGCCCCAGCATTTT. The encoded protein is CAWSGGGNQPQHF. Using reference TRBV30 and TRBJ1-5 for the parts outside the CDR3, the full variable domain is SQTIHQWPATLVQPVGSPLSLECTVEGTSNPNLYWYRQAAGRGLQLLFYSVGIGQISSEVPQNLSASRPQDRQFILSSKKLLLSDSGFYLCAWSGGGNQPQHFGDGTRLSIL.

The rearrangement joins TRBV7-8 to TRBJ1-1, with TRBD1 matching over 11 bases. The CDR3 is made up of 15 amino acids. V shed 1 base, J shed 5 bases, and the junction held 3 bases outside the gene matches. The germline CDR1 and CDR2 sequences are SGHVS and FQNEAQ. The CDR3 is CASSLGDRGRTEAFF. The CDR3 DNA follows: TGTGCCAGCAGCTTAGGGGACAGGGGGAGAACTGAAGCTTTCTTT.

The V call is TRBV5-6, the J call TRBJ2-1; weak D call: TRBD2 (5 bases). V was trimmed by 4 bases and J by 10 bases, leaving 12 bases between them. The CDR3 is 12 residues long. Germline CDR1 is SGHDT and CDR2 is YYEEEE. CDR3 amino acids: CASSPGSREQFF. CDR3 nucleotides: TGTGCCAGCAGCCCGGGGTCCCGCGAGCAGTTCTTC.

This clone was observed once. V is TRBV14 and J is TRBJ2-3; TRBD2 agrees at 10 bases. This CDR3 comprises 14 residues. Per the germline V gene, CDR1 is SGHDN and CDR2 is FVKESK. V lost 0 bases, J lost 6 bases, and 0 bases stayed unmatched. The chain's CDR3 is CASSQDSGRDTQYF. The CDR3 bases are TGTGCCAGCAGCCAAGATAGCGGGAGGGATACGCAGTATTTT.

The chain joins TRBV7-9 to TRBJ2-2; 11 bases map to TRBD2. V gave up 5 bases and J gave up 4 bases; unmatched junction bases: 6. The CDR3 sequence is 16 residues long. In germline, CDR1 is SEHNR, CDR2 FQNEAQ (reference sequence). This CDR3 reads CASSQGTSGATGELFF. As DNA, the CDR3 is TGTGCCAGCAGCCAAGGGACTAGCGGAGCCACCGGGGAGCTGTTTTTT.

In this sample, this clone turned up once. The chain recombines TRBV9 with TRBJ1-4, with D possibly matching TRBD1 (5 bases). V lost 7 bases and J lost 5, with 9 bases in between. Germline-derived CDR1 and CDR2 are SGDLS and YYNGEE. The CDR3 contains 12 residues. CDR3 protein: CASSEGNEKLFF. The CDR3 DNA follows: TGTGCCAGCTCGGAGGGGAATGAAAAACTGTTTTTT.

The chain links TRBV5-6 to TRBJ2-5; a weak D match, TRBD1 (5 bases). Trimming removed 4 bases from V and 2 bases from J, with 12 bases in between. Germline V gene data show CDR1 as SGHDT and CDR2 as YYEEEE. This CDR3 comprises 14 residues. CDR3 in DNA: TGTGCCAGCAGCGGGTGGGGCTTACAAGAGACCCAGTACTTC. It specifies CASSGWGLQETQYF.

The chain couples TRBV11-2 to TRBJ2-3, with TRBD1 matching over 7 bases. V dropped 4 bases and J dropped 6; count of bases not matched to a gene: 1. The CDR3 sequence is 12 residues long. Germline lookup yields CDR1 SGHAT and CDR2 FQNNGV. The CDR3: CASSSQGDTQYF. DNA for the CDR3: TGTGCCAGCAGCTCACAGGGGGATACGCAGTATTTT.

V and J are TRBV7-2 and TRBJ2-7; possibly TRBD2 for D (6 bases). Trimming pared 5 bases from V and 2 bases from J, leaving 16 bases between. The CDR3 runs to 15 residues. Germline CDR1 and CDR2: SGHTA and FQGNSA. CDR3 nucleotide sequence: TGTGCCAGCAGCCCGCATGGGACTCGCACCTACGAGCAGTACTTC. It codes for CASSPHGTRTYEQYF.

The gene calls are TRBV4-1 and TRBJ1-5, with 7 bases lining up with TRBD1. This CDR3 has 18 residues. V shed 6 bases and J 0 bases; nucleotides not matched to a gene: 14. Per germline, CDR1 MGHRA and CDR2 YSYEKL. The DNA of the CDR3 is TGCGCCAGCAGTAACCCGGGACAGACCCCTTCTAGCAATCAGCCCCAGCATTTT. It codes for CASSNPGQTPSSNQPQHF.

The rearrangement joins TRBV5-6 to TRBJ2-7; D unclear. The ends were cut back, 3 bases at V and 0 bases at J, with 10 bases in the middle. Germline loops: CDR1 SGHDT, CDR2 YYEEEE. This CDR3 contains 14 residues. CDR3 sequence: CASSSAVSSYEQYF. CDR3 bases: TGTGCCAGCAGCTCCGCCGTGAGCTCCTACGAGCAGTACTTC.